This TCR beta chain was profiled in a study of CD8 T cell repertoires and HIV-1 epitope variants. Study-level information: Separate wells received one of Twenty-five Gag or Nef variant peptides.

Method: immunoSEQ multiplex PCR; TCRdb's copy keeps in-frame clones and lacks some. The table records fewer than 2,000 clones, under 75% of them present only once. This clone occurred once. Its antigen is unidentified. The CDR3 totals 12 residues. Germline CDR1 MNHEY, CDR2 SMNVEV (reference sequence). Trimming took 6 bases from V and 6 from J, leaving 9 bases between them. Input material: cultured CD8+ T cells derived from PBMCs. This receptor was taken from a male donor with HIV. V usage is TRBV27 and J usage is TRBJ2-1, with D uncertain. This CDR3 is CASRKMGNEQFF. The CDR3 bases are TGTGCCAGCAGAAAAATGGGCAATGAGCAGTTCTTC.